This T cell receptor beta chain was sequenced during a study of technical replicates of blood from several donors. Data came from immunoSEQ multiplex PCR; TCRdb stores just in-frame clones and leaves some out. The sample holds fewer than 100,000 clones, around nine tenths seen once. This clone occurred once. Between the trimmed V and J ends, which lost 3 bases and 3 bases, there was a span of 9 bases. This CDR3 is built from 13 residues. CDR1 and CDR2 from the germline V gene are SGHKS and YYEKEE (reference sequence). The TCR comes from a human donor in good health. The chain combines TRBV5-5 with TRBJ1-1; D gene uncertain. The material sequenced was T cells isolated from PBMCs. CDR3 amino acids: CASSSRADTEAFF. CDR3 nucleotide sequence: TGTGCCAGCAGCTCTAGAGCGGACACTGAAGCTTTCTTT.